The T cell receptor (beta chain) described here comes from a study of blood T cell repertoires in COVID-19. For the study at large: Samples came from the United States, Italy and Spain, spanning acute and convalescent COVID-19. The cDNA or gDNA used as material had been derived from T cells, B-cell-depleted T cells, or PBMCs.

Per the authors' pipeline: Nucleated cell counts were estimated from reference gene primer amplification. The assay was immunoSEQ multiplex PCR, and TCRdb's table has in-frame clones only and misses some. Clonal size and the V and J genes are those of that table, whereas D and trimming came from the DNA. The sample yields 230,000 or so clones, about 90% seen once. Germline CDR1 reads SGHNT; CDR2 reads YENEEA. V gave up 0 bases and J gave up 1 base, with 9 bases separating them. The CDR3 contains 15 residues. This clone turned up a few times. Input material: peripheral blood. The receptor's source is a man aged 40-55 years with active or convalescent COVID-19. The chain links TRBV11-3 to TRBJ1-2, with D unclear. The CDR3 nucleotides read TGTGCCAGCAGCTTAGAGGCCCCCCTTAACTATGGCTACACCTTC. This gives the protein CASSLEAPLNYGYTF.